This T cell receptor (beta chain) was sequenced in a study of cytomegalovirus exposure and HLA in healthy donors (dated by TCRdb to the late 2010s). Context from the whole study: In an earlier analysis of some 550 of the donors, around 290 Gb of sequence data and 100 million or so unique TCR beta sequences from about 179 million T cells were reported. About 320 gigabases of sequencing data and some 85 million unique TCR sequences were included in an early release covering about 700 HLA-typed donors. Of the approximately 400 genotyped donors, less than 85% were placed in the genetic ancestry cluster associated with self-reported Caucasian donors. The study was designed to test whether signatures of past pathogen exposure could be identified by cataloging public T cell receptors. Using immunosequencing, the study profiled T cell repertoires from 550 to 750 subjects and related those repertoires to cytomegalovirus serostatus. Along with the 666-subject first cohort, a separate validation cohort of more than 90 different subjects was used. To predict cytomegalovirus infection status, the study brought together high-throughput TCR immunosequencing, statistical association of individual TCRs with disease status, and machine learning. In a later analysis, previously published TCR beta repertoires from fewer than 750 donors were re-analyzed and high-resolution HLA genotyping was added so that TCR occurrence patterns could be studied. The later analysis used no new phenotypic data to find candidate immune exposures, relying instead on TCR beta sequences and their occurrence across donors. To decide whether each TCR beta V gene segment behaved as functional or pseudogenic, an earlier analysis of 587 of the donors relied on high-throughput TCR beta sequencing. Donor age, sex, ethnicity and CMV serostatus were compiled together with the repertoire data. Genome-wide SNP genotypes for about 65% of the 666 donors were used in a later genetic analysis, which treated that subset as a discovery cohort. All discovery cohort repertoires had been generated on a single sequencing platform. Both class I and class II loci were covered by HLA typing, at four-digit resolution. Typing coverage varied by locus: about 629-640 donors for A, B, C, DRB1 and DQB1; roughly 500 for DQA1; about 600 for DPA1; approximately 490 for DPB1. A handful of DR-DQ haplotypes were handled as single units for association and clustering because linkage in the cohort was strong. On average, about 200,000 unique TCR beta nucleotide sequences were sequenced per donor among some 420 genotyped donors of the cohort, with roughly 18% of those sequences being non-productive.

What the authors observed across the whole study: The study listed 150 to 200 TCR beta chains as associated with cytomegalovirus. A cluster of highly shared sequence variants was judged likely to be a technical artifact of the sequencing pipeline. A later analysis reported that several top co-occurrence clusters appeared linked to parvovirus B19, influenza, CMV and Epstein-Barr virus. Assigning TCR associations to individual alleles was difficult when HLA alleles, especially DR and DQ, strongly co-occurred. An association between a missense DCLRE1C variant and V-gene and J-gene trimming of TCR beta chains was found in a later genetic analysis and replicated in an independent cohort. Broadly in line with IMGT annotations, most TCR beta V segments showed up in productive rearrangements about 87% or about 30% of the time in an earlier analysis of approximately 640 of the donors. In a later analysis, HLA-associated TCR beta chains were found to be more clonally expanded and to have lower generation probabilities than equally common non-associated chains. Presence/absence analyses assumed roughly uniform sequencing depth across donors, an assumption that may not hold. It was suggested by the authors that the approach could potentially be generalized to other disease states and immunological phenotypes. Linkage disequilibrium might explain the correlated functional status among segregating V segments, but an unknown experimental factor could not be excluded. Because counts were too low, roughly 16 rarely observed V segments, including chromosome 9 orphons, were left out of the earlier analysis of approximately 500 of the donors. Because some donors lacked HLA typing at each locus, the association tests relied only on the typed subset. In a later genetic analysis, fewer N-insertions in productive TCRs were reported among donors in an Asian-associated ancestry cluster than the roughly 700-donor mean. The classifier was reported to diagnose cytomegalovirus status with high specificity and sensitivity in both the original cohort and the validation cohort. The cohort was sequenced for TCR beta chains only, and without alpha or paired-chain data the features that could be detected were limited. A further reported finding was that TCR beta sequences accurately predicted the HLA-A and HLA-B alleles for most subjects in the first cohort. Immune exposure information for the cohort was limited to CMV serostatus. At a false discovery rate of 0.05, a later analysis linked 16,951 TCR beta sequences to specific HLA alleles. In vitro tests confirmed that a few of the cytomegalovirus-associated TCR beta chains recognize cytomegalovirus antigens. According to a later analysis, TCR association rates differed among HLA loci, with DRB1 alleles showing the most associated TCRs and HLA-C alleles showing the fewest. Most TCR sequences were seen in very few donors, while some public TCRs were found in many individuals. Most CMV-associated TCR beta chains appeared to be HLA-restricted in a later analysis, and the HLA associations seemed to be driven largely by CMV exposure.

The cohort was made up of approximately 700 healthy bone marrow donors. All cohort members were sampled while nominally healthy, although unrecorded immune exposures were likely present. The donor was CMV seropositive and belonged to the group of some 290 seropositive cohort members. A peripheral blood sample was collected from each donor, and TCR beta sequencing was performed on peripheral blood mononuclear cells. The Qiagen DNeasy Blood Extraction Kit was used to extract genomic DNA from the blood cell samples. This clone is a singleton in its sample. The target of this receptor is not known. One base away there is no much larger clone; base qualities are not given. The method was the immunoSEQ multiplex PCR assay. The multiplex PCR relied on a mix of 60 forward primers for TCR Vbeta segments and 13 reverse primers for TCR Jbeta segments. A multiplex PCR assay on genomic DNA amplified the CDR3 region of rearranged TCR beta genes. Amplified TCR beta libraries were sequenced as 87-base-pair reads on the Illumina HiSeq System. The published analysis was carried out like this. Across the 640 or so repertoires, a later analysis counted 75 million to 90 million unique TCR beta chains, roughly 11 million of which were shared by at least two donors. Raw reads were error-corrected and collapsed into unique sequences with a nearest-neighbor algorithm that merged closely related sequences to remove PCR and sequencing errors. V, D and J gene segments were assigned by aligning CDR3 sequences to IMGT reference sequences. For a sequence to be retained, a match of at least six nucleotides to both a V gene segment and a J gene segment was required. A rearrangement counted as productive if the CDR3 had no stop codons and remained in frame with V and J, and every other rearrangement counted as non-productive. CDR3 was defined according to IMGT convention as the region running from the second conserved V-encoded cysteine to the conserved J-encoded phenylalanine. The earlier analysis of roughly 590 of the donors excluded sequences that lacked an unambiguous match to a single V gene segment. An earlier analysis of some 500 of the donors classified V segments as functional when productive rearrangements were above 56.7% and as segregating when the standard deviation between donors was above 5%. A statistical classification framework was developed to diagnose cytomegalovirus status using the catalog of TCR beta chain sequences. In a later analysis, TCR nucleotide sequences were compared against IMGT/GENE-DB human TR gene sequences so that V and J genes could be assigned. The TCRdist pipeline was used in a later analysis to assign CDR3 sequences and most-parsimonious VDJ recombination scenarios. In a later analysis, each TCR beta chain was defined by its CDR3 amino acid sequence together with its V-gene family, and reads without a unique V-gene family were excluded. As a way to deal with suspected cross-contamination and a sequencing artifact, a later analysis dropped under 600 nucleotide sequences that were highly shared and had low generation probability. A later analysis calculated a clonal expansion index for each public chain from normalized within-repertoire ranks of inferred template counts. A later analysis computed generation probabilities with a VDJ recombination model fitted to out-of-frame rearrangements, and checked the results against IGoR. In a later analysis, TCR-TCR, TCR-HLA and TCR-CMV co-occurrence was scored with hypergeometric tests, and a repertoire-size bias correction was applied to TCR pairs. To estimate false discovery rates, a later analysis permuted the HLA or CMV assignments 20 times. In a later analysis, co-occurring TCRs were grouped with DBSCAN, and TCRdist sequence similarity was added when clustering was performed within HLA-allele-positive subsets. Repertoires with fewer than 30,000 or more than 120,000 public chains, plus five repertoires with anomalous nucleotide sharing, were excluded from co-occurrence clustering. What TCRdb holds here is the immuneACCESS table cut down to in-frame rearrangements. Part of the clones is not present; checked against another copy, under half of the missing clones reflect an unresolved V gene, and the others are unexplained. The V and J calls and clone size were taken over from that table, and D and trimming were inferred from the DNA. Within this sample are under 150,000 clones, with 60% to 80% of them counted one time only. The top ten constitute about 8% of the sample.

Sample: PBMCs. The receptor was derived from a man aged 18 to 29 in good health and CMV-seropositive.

Here is the DNA: TGTGCCAGCAGTGGAGACAGGGGAGGGACCGGGGAGCTGTTTTTT. Its protein reads: CASSGDRGGTGELFF. Recombination linked TRBV2 to TRBJ2-2; 8 matching bases give a weak D call of TRBD1. The germline V gene provides CDR1 SNHLY and CDR2 FYNNEI. Inclusive of the bounding cysteine and phenylalanine, the CDR3 is 15 residues long. Only the CDR3 DNA stays, 45 bases, in frame from base 1. Trimming takes 4 bases from V and 5 bases from J, and the germline ends sit 14 bases apart.